The TCR beta chain described here comes from a study of persistence of HIV-infected CD4 T cells. This clone was observed once. Antigen specificity is unknown. Germline V CDR1 and CDR2: MRHNA, SNTAGT. The V gene lost 6 bases and the J gene lost 2 bases, with 7 bases spanning the gap. The CDR3 has 13 amino acids. Whole-study results and caveats: Antigen-responding cells were enriched for degenerate expanded CDR3beta sequences.

Sequencing used immunoSEQ version 4 in survey mode. Sequencing was performed with immunoSEQ multiplex PCR; in TCRdb, only in-frame clones are kept and a portion is missing. The sample contains roughly 48,000 clones, 88% of which appear only once. Cells were stimulated nonspecifically with anti-CD3/anti-CD28 magnetic beads. Sorting of responding CD4+ T cells relied on upregulated CD40 ligand together with CD69. An 18-hour stimulation of CD8-depleted PBMCs used anti-CD28/CD49d costimulation, CD40-blocking antibody and enfuvirtide. Sequences were derived from CD4+ T cells sorted from PBMCs after roughly 18-hour stimulation, sampled from a patient who received antiretroviral therapy. This clonotype originated in an adult woman with HIV who was CMV-seropositive. The chain has TRBV6-4 and TRBJ2-2; D possibly corresponds to TRBD1 (5 bases). This CDR3 reads CASRTDNTGELFF. CDR3 nucleotide sequence: TGTGCCAGCAGGACAGACAACACCGGGGAGCTGTTTTTT.